What follows are 18 T cell receptor beta chains derived from one specimen sequenced in a study of blood T cell repertoires in COVID-19. Assay used: immunoSEQ multiplex PCR; TCRdb lists only in-frame clones, some missing. The sample records approximately 89,000 clones, about 96% being singletons. Input material: peripheral blood. The origin of the receptors is a human donor with active COVID-19. The donor label of this sample is uncertain.

The chain recombines TRBV3-1 (or the pseudogene TRBV3-2) with TRBJ2-5, with 8 bases aligning to TRBD2. With V trimmed by 3 bases and J by 5 bases, 8 bases remained unmatched. The CDR3 is 15 amino acids. Per the germline V gene, CDR1 is LGHDT and CDR2 is YNNKEL (reference sequence). The chain's CDR3 is CASSHKSGGSETQYF. The DNA of the CDR3 is TGTGCCAGCAGCCATAAAAGCGGGGGTAGCGAGACCCAGTACTTC.

This chain connects TRBV19 to TRBJ2-1, with no clear D. Germline lookup yields CDR1 LNHDA and CDR2 SQIVND (reference sequence). Trimming shortened V by 5 bases and J by 6 bases, and 11 bases separated the two germline ends. The CDR3 has 13 amino acids. The chain's CDR3 is CASSASEANEQFF. In DNA, the CDR3 is TGTGCCAGTAGTGCATCAGAGGCCAATGAGCAGTTCTTC.

The chain carries TRBV7-8 and TRBJ2-2; TRBD1 matches 9 bases. The junction had 4 bases not matched to a gene; V was cut back by 5 bases and J by 3 bases. CDR3 length: 15 amino acids. Germline V gives CDR1 SGHVS, CDR2 FQNEAQ. Here the CDR3 DNA reads TGTGCCAGCAGCACCCGGGACAGGGACACCGGGGAGCTGTTTTTT. This encodes CASSTRDRDTGELFF.

The rearrangement joins TRBV28 to TRBJ2-7; perhaps TRBD2 as D (6 bases). Germline V lookup: CDR1 MDHEN, CDR2 SYDVKM. The CDR3 covers 16 residues. V was cut by 4 bases and J by 2 bases, with 18 bases left in between. Written as DNA, the CDR3 is TGTGCCAGCAGTTCCACGACTGGGCGGGGTCCCTACGAGCAGTACTTC. This sequence encodes CASSSTTGRGPYEQYF.

This chain links TRBV11-2 with TRBJ1-3; the match to TRBD1 covers 7 bases. Trimming took 1 base from V and 3 from J; bases not matched to a gene: 3. Germline CDR1 is SGHAT and CDR2 is FQNNGV. The CDR3 is 15 amino acids. The CDR3 reads CASSLGQGGGNTIYF. The CDR3 nucleotides read TGTGCCAGCAGCTTAGGACAGGGAGGTGGAAACACCATATATTTT. The full variable domain, rest sourced from reference TRBV11-2 and TRBJ1-3, is EAGVAQSPRYKIIEKRQSVAFWCNPISGHATLYWYQQILGQGPKLLIQFQNNGVVDDSQLPKDRFSAERLKGVDSTLKIQPAKLEDSAVYLCASSLGQGGGNTIYFGEGSWLTVV.

V is TRBV2 and J is TRBJ2-1; 11 bases are shared with TRBD2. Per the germline V gene, CDR1 is SNHLY and CDR2 is FYNNEI. Unmatched junction bases numbered 8, after V lost 3 bases and J lost 7 bases. The CDR3 runs to 16 residues. Written as DNA, the CDR3 is TGTGCCAGCAGTGAGGGGCTAGCGGGAGGATTAAATGAGCAGTTCTTC. Its protein product is CASSEGLAGGLNEQFF. The whole variable domain, filled in from reference TRBV2 and TRBJ2-1, reads EPEVTQTPSHQVTQMGQEVILRCVPISNHLYFYWYRQILGQKVEFLVSFYNNEISEKSEIFDDQFSVERPDGSNFTLKIRSTKLEDSAMYFCASSEGLAGGLNEQFFGPGTRLTVL.

V and J are TRBV5-8 and TRBJ2-5; no firm D call. The CDR3 contains 14 residues. CDR1 SGHTS and CDR2 YDEGEE come from the germline V gene. V lost 0 bases and J lost 2, with 8 bases in between. The CDR3, as DNA: TGTGCCAGCAGCTTGGAAGGAGCTCAAGAGACCCAGTACTTC. It encodes CASSLEGAQETQYF.

The chain is built from TRBV9 and TRBJ2-3, with 7 bases fitting TRBD1. Losses at the gene ends were 4 bases for V and 5 bases for J; bases not matched to a gene: 13. The V gene's germline CDR1 is SGDLS and CDR2 YYNGEE. CDR3 length: 16 residues. The CDR3: CASSSRQGGFGDTQYF. CDR3 sequence (DNA): TGTGCCAGCAGCTCAAGACAGGGTGGGTTTGGAGATACGCAGTATTTT.

The chain uses TRBV11-2 and TRBJ2-7, with TRBD2 matching 7 bases. V shed 8 bases and J 7 bases; nucleotides not matched to a gene: 11. There are 13 residues in the CDR3. Per the germline V gene, CDR1 is SGHAT and CDR2 is FQNNGV. The CDR3 coding sequence is TGTGCCAGCGGGGGGGTCCGGCGGTCGGAGCAGTACTTC. It yields the protein CASGGVRRSEQYF.

The DNA for the CDR3 is TGTGCCAGCAGTTTAGGGGCGGGGATTGACACTGAAGCTTTCTTT. Translated, it gives CASSLGAGIDTEAFF. The chain couples TRBV27 to TRBJ1-1; D is perhaps TRBD1 (5 bases). The CDR3 length is 15 residues. Germline V CDR1 and CDR2: MNHEY, SMNVEV (reference sequence). V gave up 2 bases and J gave up 3 bases, with 13 bases separating them.

This chain joins TRBV24-1 and TRBJ2-7; 9 bases align to TRBD1. This CDR3 comprises 16 residues. V dropped 3 bases and J dropped 6; count of bases not matched to a gene: 11. Germline CDR1 KGHDR, CDR2 SFDVKD. The CDR3 is CATSDHANRGLCEQYF. As DNA, the CDR3 is TGTGCCACCAGTGATCATGCAAACAGGGGGCTCTGCGAGCAGTACTTC.

The chain recombines TRBV6-5 with TRBJ2-7; TRBD2 might be the D (6 bases). The germline V gene has CDR1 MNHEY and CDR2 SVGAGI. The CDR3 runs 14 residues. Deletions cut 7 bases from V and 3 bases from J, with 16 bases between. CDR3 sequence: CASTPWGDHYEQYF. The CDR3, as DNA: TGTGCCAGCACTCCCTGGGGGGACCACTACGAGCAGTACTTC.

The rearrangement links TRBV3-1 (or the pseudogene TRBV3-2) to TRBJ1-1; a possible D gene is TRBD1 (5 bases). Per the germline V gene, CDR1 is LGHDT and CDR2 is YNNKEL (reference sequence). V dropped 4 bases and J dropped 6 bases, with 18 bases sitting between them. The CDR3 has 15 amino acids. CDR3 sequence (DNA): TGTGCCAGCAGCCCCCTCCCCCAGGGTAAAGCTGAAGCTTTCTTT. It encodes CASSPLPQGKAEAFF.

The chain is built from TRBV3-1 (or the pseudogene TRBV3-2) and TRBJ2-7; D is unclear. The CDR3 length is 15 residues. V gave up 2 bases and J gave up 2 bases, with 13 bases separating them. CDR1 is LGHDT, CDR2 YNNKEL, per germline (reference sequence). The DNA for the CDR3 is TGTGCCAGCAGCCAAATCCCCGAGCCTGCCTACGAGCAGTACTTC. This sequence encodes CASSQIPEPAYEQYF.

This chain joins TRBV10-3 and TRBJ2-6; possible D gene TRBD1, 6 bases. The CDR3 spans 16 residues. Germline-derived CDR1 and CDR2 are ENHRY and SYGVKD. Trimming shortened V by 0 bases and J by 3 bases, and 9 bases separated the two germline ends. The CDR3 bases are TGTGCCATCAGTGAGTCGGGGGCTTTTGGGGCCAACGTCCTGACTTTC. It specifies CAISESGAFGANVLTF.

This sequence joins TRBV5-1 and TRBJ1-6; 8 bases agree with TRBD1. Germline V lookup: CDR1 SGHRS, CDR2 YFSETQ. This CDR3 comprises 15 residues. The V and J ends lost 0 bases and 9 bases, in that order; junction bases with no gene match: 5. The CDR3 sequence: CASSLDQGAASPLHF. Here the CDR3 DNA reads TGCGCCAGCAGCTTGGATCAGGGGGCGGCTTCACCCCTCCACTTT.

This chain links TRBV11-2 with TRBJ2-3; tentative D call: TRBD2 (5 bases). With 7 bases removed from V and 0 bases from J, the gap between germline ends came to 14 bases. The CDR3 consists of 15 residues. CDR1 SGHAT and CDR2 FQNNGV come from the germline V gene. CDR3 amino acids: CASKDWAISTDTQYF. The CDR3 DNA is TGTGCCAGCAAGGACTGGGCCATTAGCACAGATACGCAGTATTTT.

The chain links TRBV2 to TRBJ1-1; 8 bases agree with TRBD1. CDR3 size: 14 residues. Germline V gene lookup returns CDR1 SNHLY and CDR2 FYNNEI. V lost 7 bases, J lost 5 bases, and 9 bases stayed unmatched. CDR3 in DNA: TGTGCCAGCATCCTACAGGGGGGATATACTGAAGCTTTCTTT. This sequence encodes CASILQGGYTEAFF.